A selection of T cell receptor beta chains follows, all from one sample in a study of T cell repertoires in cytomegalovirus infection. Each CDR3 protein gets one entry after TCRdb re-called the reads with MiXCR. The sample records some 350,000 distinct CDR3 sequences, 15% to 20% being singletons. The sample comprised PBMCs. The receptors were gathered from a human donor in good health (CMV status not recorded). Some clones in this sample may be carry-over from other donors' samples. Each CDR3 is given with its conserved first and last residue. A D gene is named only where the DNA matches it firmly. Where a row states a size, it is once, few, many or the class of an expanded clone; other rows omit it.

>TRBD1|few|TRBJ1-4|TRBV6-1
CASSARDRGLSNEKLFF
TGTGCCAGCAGTGCCCGGGACAGGGGGCTTTCTAATGAAAAACTGTTTTTT
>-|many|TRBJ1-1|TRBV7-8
CASSSRVAIMNTEAFF
TGTGCCAGCAGCTCCAGGGTCGCTATTATGAACACTGAAGCTTTCTTT
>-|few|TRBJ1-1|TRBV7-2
CASTQWSTGNTEAFF
TGTGCCAGCACCCAGTGGAGTACAGGGAACACTGAAGCTTTCTTT
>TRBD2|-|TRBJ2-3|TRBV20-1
CSAPLAGGRDTQYF
TGCAGTGCACCCCTAGCGGGAGGGAGAGATACGCAGTATTTT
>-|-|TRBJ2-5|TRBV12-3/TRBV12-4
CASRTATGETQYF
TGTGCCAGCAGGACAGCTACCGGAGAGACCCAGTACTTC
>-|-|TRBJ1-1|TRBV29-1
CSVRTAQMNTEAFF
TGCAGCGTTAGGACAGCCCAAATGAACACTGAAGCTTTCTTT
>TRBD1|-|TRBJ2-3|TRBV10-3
CAISPGQRSTDTQYF
TGTGCCATCAGTCCGGGACAGAGAAGCACAGATACGCAGTATTTT
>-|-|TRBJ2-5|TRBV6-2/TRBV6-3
CASSYTLLGGETQYF
TGTGCCAGCAGTTACACCCTCCTCGGCGGGGAGACCCAGTACTTC
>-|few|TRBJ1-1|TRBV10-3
CAISESRQLNTEAFF
TGTGCCATCAGTGAGTCGCGCCAGTTGAACACTGAAGCTTTCTTT
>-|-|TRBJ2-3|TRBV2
CAGDSGRPGDTQYF
TGTGCCGGAGATTCGGGACGTCCAGGAGATACGCAGTATTTT
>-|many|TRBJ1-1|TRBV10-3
CAISSGSTEAFF
TGTGCCATCAGCTCTGGGAGCACTGAAGCTTTCTTT
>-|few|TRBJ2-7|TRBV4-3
CASSHSGGWEQYF
TGCGCCAGCAGCCATTCTGGCGGCTGGGAGCAGTACTTC
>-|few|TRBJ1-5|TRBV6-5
CASSRTGSYNQPQHF
TGTGCCAGCAGTCGGACGGGCAGTTACAATCAGCCCCAGCATTTT
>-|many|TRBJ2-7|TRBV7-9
CASSSAPRGEQYF
TGTGCCAGCAGCTCGGCCCCGAGGGGCGAGCAGTACTTC
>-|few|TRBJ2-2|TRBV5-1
CASSLGNGDFTGELFF
TGCGCCAGCAGCCTGGGAAACGGGGATTTCACCGGGGAGCTGTTTTTT
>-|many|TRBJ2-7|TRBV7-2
CASCRTGDPRTEQYF
TGTGCCAGCTGCAGGACTGGGGACCCCCGTACCGAGCAGTACTTC
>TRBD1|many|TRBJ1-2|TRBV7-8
CASSPWGRGRGVGNYGYTF
TGTGCCAGCAGCCCCTGGGGCAGGGGGCGAGGGGTCGGAAACTATGGCTACACCTTC
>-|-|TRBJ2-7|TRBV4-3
CASSQGFLGYEQYF
TGCGCCAGCAGCCAAGGATTTCTGGGCTACGAGCAGTACTTC
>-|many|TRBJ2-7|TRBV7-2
CASSLGIAYYEQYF
TGTGCCAGCAGCTTGGGGATTGCATACTACGAGCAGTACTTC
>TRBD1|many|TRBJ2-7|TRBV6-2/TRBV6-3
CASSYAQGYEQYF
TGTGCCAGCAGTTACGCACAGGGGTACGAGCAGTACTTC
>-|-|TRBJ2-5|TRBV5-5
CASHREDQETQYF
TGTGCCAGCCATAGGGAGGACCAAGAGACCCAGTACTTC
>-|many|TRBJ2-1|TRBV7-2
CASSFGTPFNNEQFF
TGTGCCAGCAGCTTCGGGACTCCCTTCAACAATGAGCAGTTCTTC
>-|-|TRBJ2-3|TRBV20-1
CSARVRTTSTDTQYF
TGCAGTGCTAGAGTCCGGACTACCTCCACAGATACGCAGTATTTT
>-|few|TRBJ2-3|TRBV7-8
CATQMGLSTDTQYF
TGTGCCACCCAAATGGGACTTTCCACAGATACGCAGTATTTT
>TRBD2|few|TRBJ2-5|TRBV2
CASRTSGPVQETQYF
TGTGCCAGCAGGACTAGCGGGCCGGTGCAAGAGACCCAGTACTTC
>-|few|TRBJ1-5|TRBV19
CASSTYWTDNQPQHF
TGTGCCAGTAGTACCTATTGGACAGATAATCAGCCCCAGCATTTT
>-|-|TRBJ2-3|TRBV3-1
CASSQAGSKDTQYF
TGTGCCAGCAGCCAAGCTGGGTCTAAAGATACGCAGTATTTT
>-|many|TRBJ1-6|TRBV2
CASIRGGFSPLHF
TGTGCCAGCATCCGAGGGGGGTTCTCACCCCTCCACTTT
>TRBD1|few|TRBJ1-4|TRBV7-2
CASRINRGPGEKLFF
TGTGCCAGCAGAATAAACAGGGGGCCGGGTGAAAAACTGTTTTTT
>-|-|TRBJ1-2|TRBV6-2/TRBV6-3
CASSYSVLERQGYTF
TGTGCCAGCAGTTATTCCGTGTTGGAGCGGCAGGGCTACACCTTC
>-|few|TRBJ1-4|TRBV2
CASLTEGYEKLFF
TGTGCCAGCTTAACTGAGGGGTATGAAAAACTGTTTTTT
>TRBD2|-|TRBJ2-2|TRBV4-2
CASRGSGGAIGELFF
TGTGCCAGCAGAGGTAGCGGGGGGGCCATCGGGGAGCTGTTTTTT
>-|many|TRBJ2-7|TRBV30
CASTAGQVGYEQYF
TGTGCCTCGACCGCGGGCCAGGTGGGCTACGAGCAGTACTTC
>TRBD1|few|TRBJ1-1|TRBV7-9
CASSPRQGENTEAFF
TGTGCCAGCAGCCCCCGACAGGGGGAGAACACTGAAGCTTTCTTT
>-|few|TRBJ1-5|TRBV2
CASRAAFSNQPQHF
TGTGCCAGCAGGGCAGCCTTTAGCAATCAGCCCCAGCATTTT
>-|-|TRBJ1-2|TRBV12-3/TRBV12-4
CASSTLPGQQNYGYTF
TGTGCCAGCAGTACGCTCCCGGGACAACAGAACTATGGCTACACCTTC
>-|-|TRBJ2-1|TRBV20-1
CSALPHNEQFF
TGCAGTGCCTTACCACACAATGAGCAGTTCTTC